These T cell receptor beta chains were read from a single sample in a study of CD8+CD57+ T cells in acquired aplastic anemia. TCRdb analysed the reads with MiXCR anew, one entry per CDR3 protein. The table includes approximately 250,000 distinct CDR3 sequences, 82% detected once. Sequenced input: sorted CD4+, CD8+, or CD8+CD57+ T cells (not recorded which) from PBMCs. These TCRs come from a human donor with aplastic anemia. The CDR3 runs from the conserved cysteine through the conserved F or W. The order of the fields is J gene, clone size, V gene, D gene, CDR3 protein, CDR3 DNA. The D gene is left open where the match is weak. Not all rows give a size; the values are once, few, many and, for expanded clones, a class.

>TRBJ1-6|NA|TRBV5-1|NA
CASSDYSINYNSPLHF
TGTGCCAGCAGCGATTACAGCATCAACTATAATTCACCCCTCCACTTT
>TRBJ1-2|NA|TRBV19|TRBD1
CASSNDPRDRRSGYGYTF
TGTGCCAGTAGTAATGACCCCCGGGACAGGCGTTCGGGCTATGGCTACACCTTC
>TRBJ2-7|NA|TRBV5-5|NA
CASSFTSFHEQYF
TGTGCCAGCAGCTTTACTAGCTTCCACGAGCAGTACTTC
>TRBJ2-2|once|TRBV2|NA
CASSRRGTGELFF
TGTGCCAGCAGCCGACGGGGGACCGGGGAGCTGTTTTTT
>TRBJ2-3|NA|TRBV2|NA
CGSRSVGTDTQYF
TGTGGCAGCAGGAGCGTAGGGACAGATACGCAGTATTTT
>TRBJ1-2|NA|TRBV24-1|NA
CATRAHYGYTF
TGTGCCACCAGAGCTCACTATGGCTACACCTTC
>TRBJ2-6|NA|TRBV7-2|NA
CASSLDGENSGANVLTF
TGTGCCAGCAGCTTAGACGGGGAGAACTCTGGGGCCAACGTCCTGACTTTC
>TRBJ2-7|NA|TRBV12-3/TRBV12-4|NA
CASSHGASYEQYF
TGTGCCAGCAGTCACGGGGCGAGCTACGAGCAGTACTTC
>TRBJ1-2|once|TRBV7-9|NA
CASSPGLEGGYTF
TGTGCCAGCAGCCCAGGACTTGAAGGTGGCTACACCTTC
>TRBJ2-3|NA|TRBV2|TRBD2
CASSLAGTPATQYF
TGTGCCAGCAGCTTAGCGGGAACTCCCGCTACGCAGTATTTT
>TRBJ2-1|many|TRBV7-2|TRBD2
CASSFEGGGGSDEQFF
TGTGCCAGCAGCTTTGAAGGAGGCGGGGGGAGCGATGAGCAGTTCTTC
>TRBJ2-3|NA|TRBV7-9|NA
CASSLAAGPENLYF
TGTGCCAGCAGCTTAGCAGCAGGTCCCGAGAACCTGTATTTT
>TRBJ1-5|large|TRBV10-3|TRBD1
CAISQGDLNNQPQHF
TGTGCCATCAGCCAGGGGGACCTTAACAATCAGCCCCAGCATTTT
>TRBJ1-2|NA|TRBV2|NA
CASGYRDTDTDYFYTF
TGTGCCAGCGGCTACCGGGACACGGACACGGACTATTTTTACACATTC
>TRBJ2-3|NA|TRBV7-2|NA
CASSLAPANDQQYF
TGTGCCAGCAGCTTAGCTCCTGCTAATGATCAGCAGTATTTT
>TRBJ2-1|many|TRBV6-4|NA
CASSARRASSYNEQFF
TGTGCCAGCAGTGCTCGACGTGCGAGCTCCTACAATGAGCAGTTCTTC
>TRBJ2-7|few|TRBV29-1|TRBD1
CSVDGDRGDEQYF
TGCAGCGTTGATGGGGACAGGGGGGACGAGCAGTACTTC
>TRBJ2-7|NA|TRBV11-3|NA
CASSLLTGTEQYF
TGTGCCAGCAGCCTACTTACAGGCACCGAGCAGTACTTC
>TRBJ2-3|NA|TRBV7-2|NA
CASSLEGRHFYHYF
TGTGCCAGCAGCTTAGAGGGTAGACACTTCTATCACTATTTT
>TRBJ2-1|once|TRBV7-8|NA
CASSVRRIQGKVF
TGTGCCAGCAGCGTTCGGAGAATCCAGGGGAAGGTCTTC
>TRBJ2-1|NA|TRBV9|NA
CASSVEEGKLSPKQFF
TGTGCCAGCAGCGTAGAAGAAGGGAAACTCAGCCCCAAGCAGTTCTTC